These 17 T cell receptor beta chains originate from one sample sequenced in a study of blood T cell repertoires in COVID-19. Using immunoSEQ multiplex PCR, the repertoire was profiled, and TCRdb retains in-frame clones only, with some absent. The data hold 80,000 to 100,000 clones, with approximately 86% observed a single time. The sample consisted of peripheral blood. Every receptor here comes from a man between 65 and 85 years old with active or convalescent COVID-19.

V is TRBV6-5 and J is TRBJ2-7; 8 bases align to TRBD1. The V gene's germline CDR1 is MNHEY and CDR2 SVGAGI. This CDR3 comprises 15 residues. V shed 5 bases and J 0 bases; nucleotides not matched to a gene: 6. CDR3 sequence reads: CASSPPGQASYEQYF. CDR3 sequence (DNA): TGTGCCAGCAGTCCCCCGGGACAGGCCTCCTACGAGCAGTACTTC.

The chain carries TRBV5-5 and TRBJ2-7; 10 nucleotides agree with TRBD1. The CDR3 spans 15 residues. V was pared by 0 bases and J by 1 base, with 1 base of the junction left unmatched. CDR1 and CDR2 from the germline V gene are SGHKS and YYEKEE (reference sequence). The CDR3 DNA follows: TGTGCCAGCAGCTTGGGGGACAGGGGATCCTACGAGCAGTACTTC. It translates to CASSLGDRGSYEQYF. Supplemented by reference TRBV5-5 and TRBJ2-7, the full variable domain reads DAGVTQSPTHLIKTRGQQVTLRCSPISGHKSVSWYQQVLGQGPQFIFQYYEKEERGRGNFPDRFSARQFPNYSSELNVNALLLGDSALYLCASSLGDRGSYEQYFGPGTRLTVT.

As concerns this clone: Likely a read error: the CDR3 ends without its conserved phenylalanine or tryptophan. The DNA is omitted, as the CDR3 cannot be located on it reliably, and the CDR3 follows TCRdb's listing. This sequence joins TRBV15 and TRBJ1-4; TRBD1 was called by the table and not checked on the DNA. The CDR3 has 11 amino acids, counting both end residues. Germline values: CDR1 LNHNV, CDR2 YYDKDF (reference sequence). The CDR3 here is CATSRDIGQTC.

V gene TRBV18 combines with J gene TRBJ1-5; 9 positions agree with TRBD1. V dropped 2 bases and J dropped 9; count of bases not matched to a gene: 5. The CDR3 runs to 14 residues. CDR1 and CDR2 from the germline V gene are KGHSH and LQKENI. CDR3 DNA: TGTGCCAGCTCACCAGGGACAGGGTCGGCGCCCCAGCATTTT. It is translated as CASSPGTGSAPQHF.

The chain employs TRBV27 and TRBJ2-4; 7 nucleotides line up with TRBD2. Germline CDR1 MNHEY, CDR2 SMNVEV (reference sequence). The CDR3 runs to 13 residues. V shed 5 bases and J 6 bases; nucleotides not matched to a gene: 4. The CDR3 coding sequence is TGTGCCAGCAGTGGGGGGGGGAGAAACATTCAGTACTTC. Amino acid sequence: CASSGGGRNIQYF.

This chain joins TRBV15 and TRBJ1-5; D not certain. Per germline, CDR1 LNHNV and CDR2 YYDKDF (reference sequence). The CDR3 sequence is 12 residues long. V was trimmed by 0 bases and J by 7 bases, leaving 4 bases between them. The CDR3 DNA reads TGTGCCACCAGCAGAGATCAGCAGCCCCAGCATTTT. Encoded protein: CATSRDQQPQHF.

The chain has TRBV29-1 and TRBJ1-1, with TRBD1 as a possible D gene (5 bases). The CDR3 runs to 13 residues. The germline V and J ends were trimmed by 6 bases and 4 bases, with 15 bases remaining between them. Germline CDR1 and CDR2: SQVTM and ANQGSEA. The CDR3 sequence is CSVWGQGVTEAFF. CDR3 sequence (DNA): TGCAGCGTCTGGGGCCAAGGGGTCACTGAAGCTTTCTTT.

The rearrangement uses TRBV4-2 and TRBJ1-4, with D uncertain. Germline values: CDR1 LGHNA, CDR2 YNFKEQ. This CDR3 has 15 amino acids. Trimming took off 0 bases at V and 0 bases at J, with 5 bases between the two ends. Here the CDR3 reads CASSQEESTNEKLFF. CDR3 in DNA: TGTGCCAGCAGCCAAGAAGAGTCAACTAATGAAAAACTGTTTTTT.

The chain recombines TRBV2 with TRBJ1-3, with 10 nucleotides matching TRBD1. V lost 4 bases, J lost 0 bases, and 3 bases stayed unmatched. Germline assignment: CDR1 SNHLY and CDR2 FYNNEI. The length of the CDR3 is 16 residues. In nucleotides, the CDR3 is TGTGCCAGCAGTGGACAGGGGGCCATCTCTGGAAACACCATATATTTT. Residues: CASSGQGAISGNTIYF.

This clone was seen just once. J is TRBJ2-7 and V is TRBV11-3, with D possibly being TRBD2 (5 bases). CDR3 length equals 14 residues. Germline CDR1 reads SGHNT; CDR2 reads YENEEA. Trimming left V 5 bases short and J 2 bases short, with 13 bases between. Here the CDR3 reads CASSTPGSPYEQYF. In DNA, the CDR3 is TGTGCCAGCAGCACCCCGGGGAGTCCCTACGAGCAGTACTTC.

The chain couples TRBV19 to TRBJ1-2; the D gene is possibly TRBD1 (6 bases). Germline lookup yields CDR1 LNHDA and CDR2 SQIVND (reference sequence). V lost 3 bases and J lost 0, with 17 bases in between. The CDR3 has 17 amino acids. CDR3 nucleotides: TGTGCCAGTAGTATCGGGCTCCGGGACATATCTAACTATGGCTACACCTTC. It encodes CASSIGLRDISNYGYTF.

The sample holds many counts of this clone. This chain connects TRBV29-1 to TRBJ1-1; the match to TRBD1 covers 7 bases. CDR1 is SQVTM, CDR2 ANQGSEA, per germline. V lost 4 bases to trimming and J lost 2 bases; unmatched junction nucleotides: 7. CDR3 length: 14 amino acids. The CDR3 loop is CSVARTGFNTEAFF. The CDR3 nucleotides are TGCAGCGTTGCCCGGACAGGTTTTAACACTGAAGCTTTCTTT.

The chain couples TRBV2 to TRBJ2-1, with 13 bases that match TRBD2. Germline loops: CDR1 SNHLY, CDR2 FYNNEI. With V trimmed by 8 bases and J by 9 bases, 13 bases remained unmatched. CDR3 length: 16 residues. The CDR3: CASSGGGLAGEGEQFF. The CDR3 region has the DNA TGTGCCAGCTCCGGAGGCGGACTAGCGGGGGAGGGTGAGCAGTTCTTC.

The CDR3 spells CASSVDFGGQQYF. Here the CDR3 DNA reads TGTGCCAGCAGCGTAGACTTTGGGGGACAGCAGTATTTT. This rearrangement joins TRBV9 to TRBJ2-3, with D possibly matching TRBD1 (6 bases). V dropped 0 bases and J dropped 11 bases, with 13 bases sitting between them. The V gene's germline CDR1 is SGDLS and CDR2 YYNGEE. This CDR3 has 13 amino acids.

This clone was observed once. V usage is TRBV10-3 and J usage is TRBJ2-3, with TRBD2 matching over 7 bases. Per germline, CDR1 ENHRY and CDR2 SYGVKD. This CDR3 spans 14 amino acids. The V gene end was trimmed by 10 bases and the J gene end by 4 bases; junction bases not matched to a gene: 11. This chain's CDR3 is CASKVGGGADTQYF. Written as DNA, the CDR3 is TGTGCCAGCAAGGTGGGGGGAGGGGCAGATACGCAGTATTTT.

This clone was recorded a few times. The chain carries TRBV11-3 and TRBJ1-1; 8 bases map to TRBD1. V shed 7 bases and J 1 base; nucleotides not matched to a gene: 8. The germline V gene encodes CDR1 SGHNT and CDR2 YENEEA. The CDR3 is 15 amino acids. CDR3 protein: CASTPRQGANTEAFF. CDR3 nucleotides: TGTGCCAGCACCCCCCGGCAGGGGGCGAACACTGAAGCTTTCTTT.

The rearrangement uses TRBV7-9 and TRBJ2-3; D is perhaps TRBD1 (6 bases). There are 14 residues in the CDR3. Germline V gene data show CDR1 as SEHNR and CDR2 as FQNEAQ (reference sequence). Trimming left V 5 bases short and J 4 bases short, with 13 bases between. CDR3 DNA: TGTGCCAGCAGCCACAGGGAAGGCCCAGATACGCAGTATTTT. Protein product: CASSHREGPDTQYF. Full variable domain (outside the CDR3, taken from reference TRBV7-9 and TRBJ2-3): DTGVSQNPRHKITKRGQNVTFRCDPISEHNRLYWYRQTLGQGPEFLTYFQNEAQLEKSRLLSDRFSAERPKGSFSTLEIQRTEQGDSAMYLCASSHREGPDTQYFGPGTRLTVL.